The 4 T cell receptor beta chains below come from one sample, sequenced in a study of metastatic and nonmetastatic thyroid tumors. TCRdb recomputed clones from the PCR reads via MiXCR. The repertoire holds tens of thousands of clones, with 15% to 20% as singletons. Thyroid surgery took place with no prior treatment in any patient. The sequenced sample was blood. The receptors shown here come from a female donor with papillary thyroid cancer or a benign thyroid nodule (not recorded which). Some clones in this sample may be carry-over from other donors' samples.

Many counts were recorded for this clone. The chain recombines TRBV15 with TRBJ1-6, with D uncertain. Germline values: CDR1 LNHNV, CDR2 YYDKDF (reference sequence). Between the trimmed V and J ends, which lost 0 bases and 9 bases, there was a span of 15 bases. The CDR3 totals 16 residues. As DNA, the CDR3 is TGTGCCACCAGCAGAGATGACGCGTATATCGGTTCACCCCTCCACTTT. This gives the protein CATSRDDAYIGSPLHF.

In this sample, this clone turned up many times. The chain uses TRBV7-9 and TRBJ2-5; D uncertain. Germline-derived CDR1 and CDR2 are SEHNR and FQNEAQ (reference sequence). The CDR3 has 13 amino acids. Trimming removed 3 bases from V and 2 bases from J, with 7 bases in between. The CDR3 spells CASSFIEQETQYF. The CDR3 DNA reads TGTGCCAGCAGCTTCATTGAGCAAGAGACCCAGTACTTC.

There are many counts of this clone. Additional DNA sequences in this sample encode the identical CDR3. The rearrangement links TRBV4-2 to TRBJ1-5; D unresolved. The CDR3 is made up of 14 amino acids. Per germline, CDR1 LGHNA and CDR2 YNFKEQ. V lost 1 base and J lost 3, with 7 bases in between. The CDR3 loop is CASSQVGNNQPQHF. The CDR3 DNA is TGTGCCAGCAGCCAAGTGGGGAACAATCAGCCCCAGCATTTT.

This clone came up many times. The CDR3 loop reads CASSYLRDRGSGANVLTF. For the CDR3, the DNA is TGTGCCAGCAGCTACCTCCGGGACAGGGGCTCTGGGGCCAACGTCCTGACTTTC. The genes are TRBV7-2 and TRBJ2-6, with TRBD1 identical over 10 bases. Losses at the gene ends were 4 bases for V and 0 bases for J; bases not matched to a gene: 6. This CDR3 comprises 18 residues. Germline values: CDR1 SGHTA, CDR2 FQGNSA.